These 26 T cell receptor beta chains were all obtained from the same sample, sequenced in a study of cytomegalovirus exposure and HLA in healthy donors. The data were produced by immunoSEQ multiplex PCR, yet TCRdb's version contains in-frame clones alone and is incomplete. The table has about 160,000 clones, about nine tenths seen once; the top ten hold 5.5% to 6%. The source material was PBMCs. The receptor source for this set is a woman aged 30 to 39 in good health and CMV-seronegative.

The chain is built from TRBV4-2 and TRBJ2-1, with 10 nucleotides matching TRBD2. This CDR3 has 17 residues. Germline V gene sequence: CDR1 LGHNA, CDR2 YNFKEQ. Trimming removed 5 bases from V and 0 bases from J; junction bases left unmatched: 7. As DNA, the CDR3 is TGTGCCAGCAGCGATATACTAGCGGGGTTCTCCTACAATGAGCAGTTCTTC. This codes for CASSDILAGFSYNEQFF.

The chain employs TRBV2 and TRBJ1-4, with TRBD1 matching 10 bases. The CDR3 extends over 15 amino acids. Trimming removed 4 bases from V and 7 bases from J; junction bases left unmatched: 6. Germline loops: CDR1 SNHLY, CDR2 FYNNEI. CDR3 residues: CASSVSGQGREKLFF. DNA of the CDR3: TGTGCCAGCAGTGTATCGGGACAGGGGCGTGAAAAACTGTTTTTT.

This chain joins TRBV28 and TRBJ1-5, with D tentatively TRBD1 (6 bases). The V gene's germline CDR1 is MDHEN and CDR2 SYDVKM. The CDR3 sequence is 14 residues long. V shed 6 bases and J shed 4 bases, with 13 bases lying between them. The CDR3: CASSRGGPNQPQHF. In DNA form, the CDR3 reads TGTGCCAGCAGCAGGGGAGGACCGAATCAGCCCCAGCATTTT.

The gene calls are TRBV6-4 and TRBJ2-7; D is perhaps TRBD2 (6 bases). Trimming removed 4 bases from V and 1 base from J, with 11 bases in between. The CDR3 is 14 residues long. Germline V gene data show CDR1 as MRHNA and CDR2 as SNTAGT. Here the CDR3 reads CASSAGTGSYEQYF. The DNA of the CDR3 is TGTGCCAGCAGTGCCGGGACTGGATCCTACGAGCAGTACTTC.

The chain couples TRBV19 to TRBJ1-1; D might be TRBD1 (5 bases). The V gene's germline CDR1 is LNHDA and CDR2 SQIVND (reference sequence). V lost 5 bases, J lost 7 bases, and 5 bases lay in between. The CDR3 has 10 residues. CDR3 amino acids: CASSGGEAFF. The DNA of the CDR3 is TGTGCCAGTAGTGGGGGTGAAGCTTTCTTT.

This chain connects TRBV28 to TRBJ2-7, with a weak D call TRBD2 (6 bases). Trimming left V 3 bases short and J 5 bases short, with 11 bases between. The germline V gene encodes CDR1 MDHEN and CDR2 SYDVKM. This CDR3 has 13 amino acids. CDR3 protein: CASSFGGIDEQYF. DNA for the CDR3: TGTGCCAGCAGTTTCGGCGGGATCGACGAGCAGTACTTC.

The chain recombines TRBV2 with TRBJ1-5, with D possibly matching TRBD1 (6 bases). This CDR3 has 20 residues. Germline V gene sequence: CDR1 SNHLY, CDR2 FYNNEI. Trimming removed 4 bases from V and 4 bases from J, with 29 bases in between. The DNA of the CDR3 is TGTGCCAGCAGTGCCGTGGACAGTACGGGAGGACTCGGGTCTAATCAGCCCCAGCATTTT. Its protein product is CASSAVDSTGGLGSNQPQHF.

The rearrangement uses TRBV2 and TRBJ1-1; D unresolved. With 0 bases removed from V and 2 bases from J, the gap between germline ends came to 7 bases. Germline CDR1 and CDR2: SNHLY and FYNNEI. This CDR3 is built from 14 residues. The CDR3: CASSEARFNTEAFF. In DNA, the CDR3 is TGTGCCAGCAGTGAAGCGAGGTTTAACACTGAAGCTTTCTTT.

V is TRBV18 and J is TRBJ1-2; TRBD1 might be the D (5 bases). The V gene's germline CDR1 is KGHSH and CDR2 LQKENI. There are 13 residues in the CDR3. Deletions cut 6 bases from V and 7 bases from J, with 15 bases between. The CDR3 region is CASSPGGLAGYTF. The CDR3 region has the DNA TGTGCCAGCTCCCCCGGGGGACTGGCTGGCTACACCTTC.

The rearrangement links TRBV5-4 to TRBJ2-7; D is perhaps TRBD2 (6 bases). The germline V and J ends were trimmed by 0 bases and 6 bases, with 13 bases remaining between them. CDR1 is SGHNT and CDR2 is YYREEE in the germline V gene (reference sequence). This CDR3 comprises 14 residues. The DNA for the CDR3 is TGTGCCAGCAGCTTGGGTGTCGGGGGAAGCGAGCAGTACTTC. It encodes CASSLGVGGSEQYF.

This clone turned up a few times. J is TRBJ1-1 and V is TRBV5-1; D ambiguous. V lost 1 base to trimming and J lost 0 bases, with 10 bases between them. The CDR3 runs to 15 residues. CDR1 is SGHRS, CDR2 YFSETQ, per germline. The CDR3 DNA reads TGCGCCAGCAGCTTGATGGACCCGGTGAACACTGAAGCTTTCTTT. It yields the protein CASSLMDPVNTEAFF.

The CDR3: CASSYSTSDQPQHF. The CDR3 DNA sequence: TGTGCCAGCAGTTACTCGACCTCAGATCAGCCCCAGCATTTT. The chain combines TRBV6-5 with TRBJ1-5; D uncertain. This CDR3 is 14 amino acids long. Germline assignment: CDR1 MNHEY and CDR2 SVGAGI. The V and J ends lost 0 bases and 5 bases respectively, with 8 bases between them.

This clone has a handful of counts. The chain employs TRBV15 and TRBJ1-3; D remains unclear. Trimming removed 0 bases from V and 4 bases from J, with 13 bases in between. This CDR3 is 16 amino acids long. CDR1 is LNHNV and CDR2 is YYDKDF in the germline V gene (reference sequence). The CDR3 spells CATSRDEVRLGNTIYF. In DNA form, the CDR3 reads TGTGCCACCAGCAGAGATGAGGTCCGTTTGGGAAACACCATATATTTT.

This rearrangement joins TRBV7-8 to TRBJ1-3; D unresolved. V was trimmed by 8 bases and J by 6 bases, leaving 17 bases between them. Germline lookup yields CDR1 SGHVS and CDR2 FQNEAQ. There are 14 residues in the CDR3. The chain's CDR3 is CASSTREKENTIYF. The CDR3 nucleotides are TGTGCCAGCTCTACCCGGGAGAAGGAAAACACCATATATTTT. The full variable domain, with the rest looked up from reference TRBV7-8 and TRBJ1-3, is GAGVSQSPRYKVAKRGQDVALRCDPISGHVSLFWYQQALGQGPEFLTYFQNEAQLDKSGLPSDRFFAERPEGSVSTLKIQRTQQEDSAVYLCASSTREKENTIYFGEGSWLTVV.

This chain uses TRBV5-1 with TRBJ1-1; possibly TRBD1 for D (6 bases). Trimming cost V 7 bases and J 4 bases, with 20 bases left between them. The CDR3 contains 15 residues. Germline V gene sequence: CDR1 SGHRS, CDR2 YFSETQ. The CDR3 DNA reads TGCGCCAGCGGGGGATCGGGGGCCAGGGTCACTGAAGCTTTCTTT. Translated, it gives CASGGSGARVTEAFF.

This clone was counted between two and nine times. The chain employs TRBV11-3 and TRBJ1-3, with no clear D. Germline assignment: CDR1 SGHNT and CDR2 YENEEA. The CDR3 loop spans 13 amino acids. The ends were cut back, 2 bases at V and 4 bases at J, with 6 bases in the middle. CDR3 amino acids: CASSLTSGNTIYF. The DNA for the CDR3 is TGTGCCAGCAGCTTAACGTCGGGAAACACCATATATTTT. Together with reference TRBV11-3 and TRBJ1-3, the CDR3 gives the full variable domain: EAGVVQSPRYKIIEKKQPVAFWCNPISGHNTLYWYLQNLGQGPELLIRYENEEAVDDSQLPKDRFSAERLKGVDSTLKIQPAELGDSAVYLCASSLTSGNTIYFGEGSWLTVV.

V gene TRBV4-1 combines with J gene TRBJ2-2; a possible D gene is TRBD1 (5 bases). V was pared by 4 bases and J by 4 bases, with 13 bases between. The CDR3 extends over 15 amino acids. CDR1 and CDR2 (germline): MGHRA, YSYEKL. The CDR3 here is CASSPTRVGTGELFF. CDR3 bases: TGCGCCAGCAGCCCAACCAGGGTGGGCACCGGGGAGCTGTTTTTT.

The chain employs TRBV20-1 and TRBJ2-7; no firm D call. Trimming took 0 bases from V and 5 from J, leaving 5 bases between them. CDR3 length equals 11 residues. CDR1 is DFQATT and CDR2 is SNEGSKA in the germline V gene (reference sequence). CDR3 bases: TGCAGTGCTAGAGAGGAACACGAGCAGTACTTC. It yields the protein CSAREEHEQYF.

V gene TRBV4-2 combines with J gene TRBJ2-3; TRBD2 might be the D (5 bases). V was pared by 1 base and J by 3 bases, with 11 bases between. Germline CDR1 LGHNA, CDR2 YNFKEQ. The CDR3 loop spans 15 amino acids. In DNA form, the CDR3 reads TGTGCCAGCAGCCAAGCGGAGGCTACGACAGATACGCAGTATTTT. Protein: CASSQAEATTDTQYF.

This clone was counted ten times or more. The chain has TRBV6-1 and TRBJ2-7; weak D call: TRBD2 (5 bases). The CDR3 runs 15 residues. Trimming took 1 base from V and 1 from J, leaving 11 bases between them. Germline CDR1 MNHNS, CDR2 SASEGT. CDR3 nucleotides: TGTGCCAGCAGTGAAGACGGGATGGCATCCTACGAGCAGTACTTC. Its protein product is CASSEDGMASYEQYF.

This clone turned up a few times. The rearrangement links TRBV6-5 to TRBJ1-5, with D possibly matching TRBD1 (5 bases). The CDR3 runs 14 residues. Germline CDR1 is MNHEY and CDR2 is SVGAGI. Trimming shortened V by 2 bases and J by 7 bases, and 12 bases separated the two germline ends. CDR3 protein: CASSYRDGLQPQHF. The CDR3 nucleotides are TGTGCCAGCAGTTACCGGGACGGCCTCCAGCCCCAGCATTTT.

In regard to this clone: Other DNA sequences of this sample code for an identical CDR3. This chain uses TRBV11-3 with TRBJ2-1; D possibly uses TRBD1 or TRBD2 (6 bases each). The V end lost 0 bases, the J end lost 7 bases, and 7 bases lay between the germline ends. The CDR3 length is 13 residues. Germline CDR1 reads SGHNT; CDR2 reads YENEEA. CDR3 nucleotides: TGTGCCAGCAGCTTAGAAGGGGGGAATGAGCAGTTCTTC. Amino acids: CASSLEGGNEQFF. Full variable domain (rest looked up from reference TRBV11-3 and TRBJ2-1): EAGVVQSPRYKIIEKKQPVAFWCNPISGHNTLYWYLQNLGQGPELLIRYENEEAVDDSQLPKDRFSAERLKGVDSTLKIQPAELGDSAVYLCASSLEGGNEQFFGPGTRLTVL.

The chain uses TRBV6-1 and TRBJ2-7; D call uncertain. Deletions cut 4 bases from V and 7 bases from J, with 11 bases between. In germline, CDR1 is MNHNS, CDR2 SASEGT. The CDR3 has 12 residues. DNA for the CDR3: TGTGCCAGCAGTGGGACGCCCAGAGAGCAGTACTTC. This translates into CASSGTPREQYF.

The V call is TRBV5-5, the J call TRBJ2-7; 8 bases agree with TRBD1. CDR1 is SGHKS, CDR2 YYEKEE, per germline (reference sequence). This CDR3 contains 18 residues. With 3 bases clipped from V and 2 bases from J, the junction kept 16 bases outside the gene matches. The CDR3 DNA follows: TGTGCCAGCAGCTGGGCAGGGGGCCGGAATTCGTCACCCTACGAGCAGTACTTC. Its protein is CASSWAGGRNSSPYEQYF.

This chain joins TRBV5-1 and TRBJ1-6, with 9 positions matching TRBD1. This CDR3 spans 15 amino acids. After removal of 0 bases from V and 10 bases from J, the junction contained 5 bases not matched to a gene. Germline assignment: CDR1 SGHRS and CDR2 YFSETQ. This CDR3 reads CASSLETGGFSPLHF. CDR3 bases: TGCGCCAGCAGCTTGGAAACAGGGGGCTTCTCACCCCTCCACTTT.

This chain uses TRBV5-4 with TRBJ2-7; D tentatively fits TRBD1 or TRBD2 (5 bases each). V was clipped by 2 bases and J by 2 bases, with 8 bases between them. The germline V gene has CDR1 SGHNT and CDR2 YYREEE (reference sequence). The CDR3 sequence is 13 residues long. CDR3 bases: TGTGCCAGCAGCTTTGTGGGGGCCTACGAGCAGTACTTC. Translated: CASSFVGAYEQYF.